The 15 T cell receptor beta chains presented below share a single source sample, sequenced in a study of CD8 T cells in Susac syndrome. Reverse transcription of about 0.45 to 1 ug RNA was performed with random hexamers. MiXCR, run by TCRdb on the immunoSEQ multiplex PCR reads, gives a single entry per CDR3 protein. The sample contains roughly 150,000 distinct CDR3 sequences, around 95% of which appear only once. Sequencing was performed on CD4+ T cells from PBMCs. The receptors come from a human donor with Susac syndrome.

The chain joins TRBV12-3 or TRBV12-4 to TRBJ1-2, with TRBD1 matching over 7 bases. V trimming: 3 bases; J trimming: 4 bases; junction bases outside the gene matches: 5. There are 14 residues in the CDR3. The CDR3 loop reads CASSLLGQLYGYTF. The DNA for the CDR3 is TGTGCCAGCAGTTTGCTGGGACAGCTCTATGGCTACACCTTC.

The count of this clonotype is one. This chain connects TRBV20-1 to TRBJ1-2; a weak D match, TRBD1 (5 bases). This CDR3 comprises 11 residues. V was cut by 1 base and J by 13 bases, with 13 bases left in between. CDR1 DFQATT and CDR2 SNEGSKA come from the germline V gene (reference sequence). CDR3 coding DNA: TGCAGTGCTAGAGTGACCGGGGGTCTCACCTTC. This translates into CSARVTGGLTF.

V usage is TRBV6-2 or TRBV6-3 and J usage is TRBJ2-4, with 8 bases lining up with TRBD2. After removal of 6 bases from V and 6 bases from J, the junction contained 10 bases not matched to a gene. Germline V gene lookup returns CDR1 MNHEY and CDR2 SVGEGT. The CDR3 runs to 15 residues. The CDR3 spells CASRTTSGWRNIQYF. CDR3 bases: TGTGCCAGCAGAACAACTAGCGGATGGCGAAACATTCAGTACTTC.

The chain is built from TRBV6-2 or TRBV6-3 and TRBJ1-2, with a tentative D call TRBD1 (5 bases). V gave up 2 bases and J gave up 5 bases, with 9 bases separating them. In germline, CDR1 is MNHEY, CDR2 SVGEGT. The CDR3 spans 13 residues. CDR3: CASSYQGRYGYTF. The CDR3 nucleotides read TGTGCCAGCAGTTACCAGGGTCGGTATGGCTACACCTTC.

The chain is built from TRBV29-1 and TRBJ2-1, with 10 bases aligning to TRBD1. This CDR3 has 16 amino acids. The germline V gene encodes CDR1 SQVTM and CDR2 ANQGSEA. V dropped 6 bases and J dropped 0; count of bases not matched to a gene: 8. The CDR3 bases are TGCAGCGTGCCACCGGGACAGGGGTTCTCCTACAATGAGCAGTTCTTC. Encoded protein: CSVPPGQGFSYNEQFF.

This clonotype was observed a single time. V and J are TRBV20-1 and TRBJ2-5; 7 bases are a match to TRBD2. Losses at the gene ends were 5 bases for V and 4 bases for J; bases not matched to a gene: 16. The CDR3 extends over 16 amino acids. Germline values: CDR1 DFQATT, CDR2 SNEGSKA (reference sequence). CDR3 DNA: TGCAGTGCTCTACCGCAGGATTGGACTAGTGGAGAGACCCAGTACTTC. Translated: CSALPQDWTSGETQYF.

This clonotype appeared a single time. The CDR3 DNA reads as TGTGCCACCAGCAGAGAATTCTCCTACGAGCAGTACTTC. Protein: CATSREFSYEQYF. The chain couples TRBV15 to TRBJ2-7, with unresolved D. This CDR3 spans 13 amino acids. V was clipped by 0 bases and J by 0 bases, with 3 bases between them. CDR1 is LNHNV, CDR2 YYDKDF, per germline (reference sequence). Full variable domain (remainder filled in from reference TRBV15 and TRBJ2-7): DAMVIQNPRYQVTQFGKPVTLSCSQTLNHNVMYWYQQKSSQAPKLLFHYYDKDFNNEADTPDNFQSRRPNTSFCFLDIRSPGLGDTAMYLCATSREFSYEQYFGPGTRLTVT.

This clonotype came up once. The chain couples TRBV2 to TRBJ1-2, with D perhaps matching TRBD1 (6 bases). V shed 7 bases and J shed 8 bases, with 8 bases lying between them. The CDR3 extends over 10 amino acids. CDR1 and CDR2 from the germline V gene are SNHLY and FYNNEI. In nucleotides, the CDR3 is TGTGCCAGCAACAGGGTCGGCTACACCTTC. Amino acids: CASNRVGYTF.

The V gene is TRBV7-2, the J gene TRBJ2-2; maybe TRBD1 (6 bases). Germline V gives CDR1 SGHTA, CDR2 FQGNSA. CDR3 length: 13 amino acids. Trimming left V 3 bases short and J 7 bases short, with 9 bases between. CDR3 coding DNA: TGTGCCAGCAGCTTGGGGGCGGGCGGGGAGCTGTTTTTT. It translates to CASSLGAGGELFF.

The chain employs TRBV12-3 or TRBV12-4 and TRBJ1-1; D not resolved. The CDR3 length is 15 residues. Trimming cost V 5 bases and J 0 bases, with 13 bases left between them. CDR3 sequence reads: CASSVAPPMNTEAFF. CDR3 nucleotide sequence: TGTGCCAGCAGTGTTGCCCCCCCCATGAACACTGAAGCTTTCTTT.

The chain employs TRBV15 and TRBJ2-1, with D hard to call. CDR3 length: 12 residues. V was clipped by 0 bases and J by 5 bases, with 2 bases between them. The V gene's germline CDR1 is LNHNV and CDR2 YYDKDF (reference sequence). In DNA form, the CDR3 reads TGTGCCACCAGCAGAGACCACAATGAGCAGTTCTTC. It yields the protein CATSRDHNEQFF.

This sequence joins TRBV12-3 or TRBV12-4 and TRBJ1-1; possible D gene TRBD1, 5 bases. The V gene lost 7 bases and the J gene lost 0 bases, with 18 bases spanning the gap. CDR3 length: 16 amino acids. The CDR3 region is CASTQRGRGMNTEAFF. In DNA form, the CDR3 reads TGTGCCAGCACCCAAAGAGGGAGGGGCATGAACACTGAAGCTTTCTTT.

The rearrangement uses TRBV20-1 and TRBJ1-2; 8 bases map to TRBD1. Looked up from germline, CDR1 is DFQATT and CDR2 is SNEGSKA (reference sequence). The ends lost 0 bases at V and 2 bases at J; junction bases unmatched: 11. CDR3 length equals 17 residues. CDR3 residues: CSARDGAGGMWNYGYTF. The CDR3 DNA sequence: TGCAGTGCTAGAGACGGGGCAGGGGGCATGTGGAACTATGGCTACACCTTC.

This chain uses TRBV5-4 with TRBJ2-7, with 8 bases matching TRBD2. Germline assignment: CDR1 SGHNT and CDR2 YYREEE (reference sequence). This CDR3 has 14 amino acids. Unmatched junction bases numbered 10, after V lost 9 bases and J lost 2 bases. The CDR3 nucleotides read TGTGCCATCAAAAGCGGGGGCGGACCCTACGAGCAGTACTTC. Protein sequence: CAIKSGGGPYEQYF. Based on the CDR3 plus reference TRBV5-4 and TRBJ2-7, the full variable domain is ETGVTQSPTHLIKTRGQQVTLRCSSQSGHNTVSWYQQALGQGPQFIFQYYREEENGRGNFPPRFSGLQFPNYSSELNVNALELDDSALYLCAIKSGGGPYEQYFGPGTRLTVT.

The rearrangement uses TRBV29-1 and TRBJ1-2, with 9 positions matching TRBD1. Germline V gives CDR1 SQVTM, CDR2 ANQGSEA. The junction had 6 bases not matched to a gene; V was cut back by 5 bases and J by 8 bases. This CDR3 has 12 amino acids. CDR3 protein: CSVPQGAQGYTF. The CDR3 coding sequence is TGCAGCGTTCCACAGGGGGCGCAGGGCTACACCTTC.